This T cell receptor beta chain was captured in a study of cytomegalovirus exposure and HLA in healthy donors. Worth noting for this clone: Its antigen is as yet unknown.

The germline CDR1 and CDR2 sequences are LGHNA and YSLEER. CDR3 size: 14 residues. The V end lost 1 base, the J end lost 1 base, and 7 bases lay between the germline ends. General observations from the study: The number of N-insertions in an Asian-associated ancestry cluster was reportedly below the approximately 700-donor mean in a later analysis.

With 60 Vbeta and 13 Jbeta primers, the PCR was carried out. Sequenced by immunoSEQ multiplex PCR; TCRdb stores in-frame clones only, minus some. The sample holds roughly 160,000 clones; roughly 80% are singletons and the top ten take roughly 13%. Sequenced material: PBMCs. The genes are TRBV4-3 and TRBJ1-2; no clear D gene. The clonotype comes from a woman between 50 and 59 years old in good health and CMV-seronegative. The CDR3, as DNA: TGCGCCAGCAGCCAAGGAGTTTTTAACTATGGCTACACCTTC. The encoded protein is CASSQGVFNYGYTF.